These 28 T cell receptor beta chains were sequenced from one sample in a study of shared clonotypes between healthy human individuals. Produced via immunoSEQ multiplex PCR; TCRdb's table is partial and in-frame only. The repertoire consists of 950,000 to 1,300,000 clones, with approximately 76% occurring once and the leading ten covering 1.4% to 1.5%. Sequencing input: memory CD4+ T cells sorted from blood. Indicated subset: CD45RA-negative fraction. The receptors stem from a man in his late teens or twenties in good health.

V gene TRBV7-2 combines with J gene TRBJ1-5; no definite D call. CDR3 length: 15 amino acids. V shed 1 base and J shed 7 bases, with 14 bases lying between them. From germline, CDR1 is SGHTA and CDR2 FQGNSA. For the CDR3, the DNA is TGTGCCAGCAGCTTAGTATCTGGAGGTGGGCAGCCCCAGCATTTT. This gives the protein CASSLVSGGGQPQHF.

The J gene is TRBJ2-5, the V gene TRBV19, with D maybe TRBD2 (5 bases). Trimming cost V 7 bases and J 2 bases, with 14 bases left between them. The V gene's germline CDR1 is LNHDA and CDR2 SQIVND (reference sequence). The CDR3 covers 14 residues. The CDR3 here is CASNEPGGQETQYF. CDR3 sequence (DNA): TGTGCCAGTAACGAACCAGGAGGTCAAGAGACCCAGTACTTC. The entire variable domain, with the rest obtained from reference TRBV19 and TRBJ2-5, is as follows: DGGITQSPKYLFRKEGQNVTLSCEQNLNHDAMYWYRQDPGQGLRLIYYSQIVNDFQKGDIAEGYSVSREKKESFPLTVTSAQKNPTAFYLCASNEPGGQETQYFGPGTRLLVL.

This chain uses TRBV10-1 with TRBJ2-3; tentative D call: TRBD1 (5 bases). Per germline, CDR1 WNHNN and CDR2 SYGVQD (reference sequence). Trimming took 6 bases from V and 0 from J, leaving 13 bases between them. This CDR3 region has 15 residues. The CDR3 sequence: CASRTGYTSTDTQYF. In DNA, the CDR3 is TGCGCCAGCAGAACAGGTTATACTAGCACAGATACGCAGTATTTT.

As regards this clone: This specimen includes other DNA sequences encoding the same CDR3. The V gene is TRBV7-2, the J gene TRBJ2-7; TRBD1 might be the D (6 bases). Per germline, CDR1 SGHTA and CDR2 FQGNSA. Trimming removed 0 bases from V and 7 bases from J, with 10 bases in between. The CDR3 length is 13 residues. The CDR3 DNA reads TGTGCCAGCAGCTTAGCTAGGCAGGGGGAGCAGTACTTC. Amino acids: CASSLARQGEQYF.

The V and J genes are TRBV2 and TRBJ2-6; D possibly corresponds to TRBD2 (5 bases). Germline V gene sequence: CDR1 SNHLY, CDR2 FYNNEI. The V and J ends lost 2 bases and 0 bases respectively, with 11 bases between them. This CDR3 region has 17 residues. CDR3 loop: CASSEQTLDSGANVLTF. The CDR3 nucleotides read TGTGCCAGCAGTGAACAGACACTAGACTCTGGGGCCAACGTCCTGACTTTC.

V is TRBV14 and J is TRBJ1-2; D is perhaps TRBD1 (5 bases). The V gene's germline CDR1 is SGHDN and CDR2 FVKESK. This CDR3 has 15 residues. The germline V and J ends were trimmed by 1 base and 6 bases, with 15 bases remaining between them. Written as DNA, the CDR3 is TGTGCCAGCAGCCAAGCTCATCCGGGACGGGATGGCTACACCTTC. It encodes CASSQAHPGRDGYTF.

The chain couples TRBV6-4 to TRBJ1-5, with a tentative D call TRBD1 (5 bases). The CDR3 is made up of 15 amino acids. The germline V gene encodes CDR1 MRHNA and CDR2 SNTAGT. Trimming removed 7 bases at V and 11 bases at J, with 24 bases between. The CDR3 region is CASTLEPWDQSAQHF. CDR3 coding DNA: TGTGCCAGCACTCTGGAGCCCTGGGACCAATCAGCCCAGCATTTT.

In the case of this clone: This sample also contains other DNA sequences that code for the same CDR3. The CDR3 sequence is CASSQEGRTNTGELFF. The CDR3 region has the DNA TGCGCCAGCAGCCAAGAGGGAAGAACGAACACCGGGGAGCTGTTTTTT. The V gene is TRBV4-1, the J gene TRBJ2-2, with D uncertain. In germline, CDR1 is MGHRA, CDR2 YSYEKL. The length of the CDR3 is 16 residues. V gave up 0 bases and J gave up 0 bases, with 8 bases separating them.

The chain's CDR3 is CAALPSNAYGYTF. CDR3 DNA sequence: TGTGCCGCCCTACCGTCTAATGCCTATGGCTACACCTTC. This rearrangement joins TRBV10-3 to TRBJ1-2; D gene uncertain. Germline loops: CDR1 ENHRY, CDR2 SYGVKD. The CDR3 is 13 amino acids. The V end lost 11 bases, the J end lost 4 bases, and 17 bases lay between the germline ends.

As regards this clone: This specimen includes other DNA sequences encoding the same CDR3. The chain has TRBV30 and TRBJ2-1; a possible D gene is TRBD1 (5 bases). In germline, CDR1 is GTSNPN, CDR2 SVGIG (reference sequence). V lost 0 bases to trimming and J lost 8 bases, with 11 bases between them. There are 13 residues in the CDR3. Here the CDR3 DNA reads TGTGCCTGGAGTGTACTTTTAGGGGATGAGCAGTTCTTC. Encoded protein: CAWSVLLGDEQFF.

The gene calls are TRBV6-5 and TRBJ1-2; a weak D match, TRBD1 (6 bases). The CDR3 contains 13 residues. V gave up 5 bases and J gave up 4 bases, with 11 bases separating them. Germline CDR1 and CDR2: MNHEY and SVGAGI. In DNA, the CDR3 is TGTGCCAGCAGTGAACAGGGAGGCTATGGCTACACCTTC. It encodes CASSEQGGYGYTF.

This clone was seen a few times. The chain uses TRBV23-1 and TRBJ1-4; D possibly corresponds to TRBD1 (5 bases). TRBV23-1 is an open reading frame whose function is uncertain. V shed 4 bases and J shed 5 bases, with 17 bases lying between them. This CDR3 has 16 residues. CDR3 DNA: TGCGCCAGCAGTCGGTCCGGTACGGGACCAAATGAAAAACTGTTTTTT. This gives the protein CASSRSGTGPNEKLFF.

The V and J genes are TRBV5-1 and TRBJ2-3; 15 bases agree with TRBD2. CDR3 size: 18 residues. V was pared by 6 bases and J by 3 bases, with 11 bases of the junction left unmatched. Germline V gives CDR1 SGHRS, CDR2 YFSETQ. CDR3 residues: CASTRGTSGGSLTDTQYF. The CDR3 DNA reads as TGCGCCAGCACCCGAGGGACTAGCGGGGGGAGCTTAACAGATACGCAGTATTTT. The full variable domain, with the rest looked up from reference TRBV5-1 and TRBJ2-3, is KAGVTQTPRYLIKTRGQQVTLSCSPISGHRSVSWYQQTPGQGLQFLFEYFSETQRNKGNFPGRFSGRQFSNSRSEMNVSTLELGDSALYLCASTRGTSGGSLTDTQYFGPGTRLTVL.

The chain links TRBV19 to TRBJ1-6, with 7 bases fitting TRBD1. The CDR3 covers 14 residues. CDR1 LNHDA and CDR2 SQIVND come from the germline V gene (reference sequence). The ends lost 7 bases at V and 2 bases at J; junction bases unmatched: 2. The CDR3 DNA reads as TGTGCCAGTAACGACAGGGCCTATAATTCACCCCTCCACTTT. Translated: CASNDRAYNSPLHF.

This clone was detected once. The chain carries TRBV4-1 and TRBJ1-1; unclear D gene. CDR3 length equals 14 residues. CDR1 is MGHRA and CDR2 is YSYEKL in the germline V gene. The germline V and J ends were trimmed by 0 bases and 7 bases, with 12 bases remaining between them. The CDR3, as DNA: TGCGCCAGCAGCCAAGATAGGCGGGTGAATGAAGCTTTCTTT. Protein: CASSQDRRVNEAFF.

The chain joins TRBV5-4 to TRBJ1-1; tentatively, D is TRBD1 (6 bases). Trimming took off 4 bases at V and 7 bases at J, with 17 bases between the two ends. Germline V gives CDR1 SGHNT, CDR2 YYREEE (reference sequence). This CDR3 has 14 amino acids. This CDR3 is CASSPGQRTLEAFF. CDR3 nucleotides: TGTGCCAGCAGCCCGGGACAAAGAACACTTGAAGCTTTCTTT.

The sample holds a few counts of this clone. CDR3 protein: CASSPLDRDRQPQHF. CDR3 DNA sequence: TGTGCCAGCAGCCCTCTAGACAGGGACCGTCAGCCCCAGCATTTT. V gene TRBV28 combines with J gene TRBJ1-5; 7 nucleotides agree with TRBD1. Trimming removed 6 bases from V and 6 bases from J; junction bases left unmatched: 11. Germline V lookup: CDR1 MDHEN, CDR2 SYDVKM. The CDR3 has 15 amino acids.

V is TRBV18 and J is TRBJ2-1; 15 positions match TRBD2. Per germline, CDR1 KGHSH and CDR2 LQKENI. The CDR3 has 17 residues. V trimming: 1 base; J trimming: 7 bases; junction bases outside the gene matches: 5. The CDR3 loop reads CASSPRTGTSGRNEQFF. In DNA, the CDR3 is TGTGCCAGCTCACCACGCACCGGGACTAGCGGGAGGAATGAGCAGTTCTTC. The entire variable domain, with the rest obtained from reference TRBV18 and TRBJ2-1, is as follows: NAGVMQNPRHLVRRRGQEARLRCSPMKGHSHVYWYRQLPEEGLKFMVYLQKENIIDESGMPKERFSAEFPKEGPSILRIQQVVRGDSAAYFCASSPRTGTSGRNEQFFGPGTRLTVL.

The CDR3 DNA reads as TGTGCCAGCAGCATGGACAGAAGAAACTATGGCTACACCTTC. This codes for CASSMDRRNYGYTF. The chain uses TRBV5-6 and TRBJ1-2, with a possible D match to TRBD1 (6 bases). From germline, CDR1 is SGHDT and CDR2 YYEEEE. V was pared by 4 bases and J by 2 bases, with 12 bases between. This CDR3 is 14 amino acids long.

This clone was observed many times. In the same sample, other DNA sequences code for this CDR3. The chain recombines TRBV30 with TRBJ2-1, with a tentative D call TRBD2 (6 bases). V lost 2 bases and J lost 3, with 11 bases in between. This CDR3 is built from 14 residues. Germline values: CDR1 GTSNPN, CDR2 SVGIG (reference sequence). DNA for the CDR3: TGTGCCTGGAGTCGGGGCGGGGTCTACAATGAGCAGTTCTTC. Protein product: CAWSRGGVYNEQFF.

The V and J genes are TRBV7-9 and TRBJ2-5, with TRBD1 matching over 9 bases. The CDR3 runs to 15 residues. Per germline, CDR1 SEHNR and CDR2 FQNEAQ (reference sequence). Germline trimming cut 5 bases from V and 4 bases from J; bases unmatched to any gene: 8. The CDR3 DNA reads TGTGCCAGCAGCCAGGGGACAGGGTTTTTAGAGACCCAGTACTTC. It specifies CASSQGTGFLETQYF.

V and J are TRBV6-6 and TRBJ2-5, with 8 bases fitting TRBD1. The junction had 11 bases not matched to a gene; V was cut back by 4 bases and J by 4 bases. Germline V gene data show CDR1 as MNHNY and CDR2 as SVGAGI (reference sequence). This CDR3 contains 16 residues. CDR3 region: CASSSPTGEIRETQYF. The CDR3 DNA sequence: TGTGCCAGCAGTTCCCCGACAGGGGAAATAAGAGAGACCCAGTACTTC.

A remark on this clone: A far more abundant clone sits one base away, making this likely a read error. This chain links TRBV30 with TRBJ1-5; D remains ambiguous. V lost 2 bases and J 3 bases, leaving 17 bases between the germline ends. The CDR3 spans 16 residues. Germline V gives CDR1 GTSNPN, CDR2 SVGIG (reference sequence). The chain's CDR3 is CAWSTEVGRSNQPQHF. CDR3 sequence (DNA): TGTGCCTGGAGTACGGAGGTGGGCCGGTCCAATCAGCCCCAGCATTTT.

This clone showed up just a few times. V is TRBV28 and J is TRBJ2-7; D might be TRBD2 (6 bases). This CDR3 region has 14 residues. V lost 6 bases to trimming and J lost 3 bases, with 15 bases between them. The germline gives CDR1 MDHEN, CDR2 SYDVKM. The CDR3 here is CASSGSRGYYEQYF. The CDR3 DNA reads TGTGCCAGCAGCGGCAGTCGGGGGTACTACGAGCAGTACTTC.

The chain has TRBV4-3 and TRBJ1-4; no firm D call. The length of the CDR3 is 15 residues. The germline gives CDR1 LGHNA, CDR2 YSLEER. V shed 3 bases and J shed 0 bases, with 8 bases lying between them. CDR3 loop: CASSQGFSTNEKLFF. The CDR3 DNA sequence: TGCGCCAGCAGCCAGGGTTTTTCAACTAATGAAAAACTGTTTTTT.

The chain uses TRBV5-4 and TRBJ1-2, with TRBD1 as a possible D gene (5 bases). Trimming stripped 2 bases from V and 4 bases from J, with 12 bases between. Per the germline V gene, CDR1 is SGHNT and CDR2 is YYREEE (reference sequence). This CDR3 has 14 residues. CDR3: CASSLGQGPYGYTF. The CDR3 DNA is TGTGCCAGCAGCTTAGGTCAGGGACCCTATGGCTACACCTTC.

The chain couples TRBV19 to TRBJ2-5; D gene unclear. This CDR3 comprises 14 residues. Germline assignment: CDR1 LNHDA and CDR2 SQIVND (reference sequence). Trimming shortened V by 3 bases and J by 1 base, and 9 bases separated the two germline ends. The chain's CDR3 is CASSISHIQETQYF. The CDR3 DNA reads TGTGCCAGTAGTATCTCCCACATCCAAGAGACCCAGTACTTC.

This chain joins TRBV6-1 and TRBJ2-7, with a possible D match to TRBD1 (7 bases). CDR1 is MNHNS and CDR2 is SASEGT in the germline V gene. The CDR3 totals 13 residues. Trimming cost V 3 bases and J 8 bases, with 14 bases left between them. The CDR3 DNA reads TGTGCCAGCAGTGACAGGGGGGTGGGGAAGCAGTACTTC. This sequence encodes CASSDRGVGKQYF.